This TCR beta chain comes out of a study of CD8 T cells in ankylosing spondylitis. The CDR3 contains 13 residues. V gave up 4 bases and J gave up 1 base, with 6 bases separating them. From germline, CDR1 is KGHDR and CDR2 SFDVKD. This clonotype was observed at least ten times. MiXCR, applied by TCRdb to the 5' RACE reads, yields one record per CDR3 protein. There are fewer than 200,000 distinct CDR3 sequences in the sample; around a sixth occur only once, and 4.3% lies in the top ten. The sequenced sample consisted of blood, either unsorted or a sorted T cell fraction (not recorded which). V usage is TRBV24-1 and J usage is TRBJ1-1, with D unresolved. The source of this sequence is a male donor aged 5-29 years with ankylosing spondylitis or in good health (not recorded which). The CDR3 bases are TGTGCCACCAGTGAGGCAGGGAACACTGAAGCTTTCTTT. The encoded protein is CATSEAGNTEAFF.